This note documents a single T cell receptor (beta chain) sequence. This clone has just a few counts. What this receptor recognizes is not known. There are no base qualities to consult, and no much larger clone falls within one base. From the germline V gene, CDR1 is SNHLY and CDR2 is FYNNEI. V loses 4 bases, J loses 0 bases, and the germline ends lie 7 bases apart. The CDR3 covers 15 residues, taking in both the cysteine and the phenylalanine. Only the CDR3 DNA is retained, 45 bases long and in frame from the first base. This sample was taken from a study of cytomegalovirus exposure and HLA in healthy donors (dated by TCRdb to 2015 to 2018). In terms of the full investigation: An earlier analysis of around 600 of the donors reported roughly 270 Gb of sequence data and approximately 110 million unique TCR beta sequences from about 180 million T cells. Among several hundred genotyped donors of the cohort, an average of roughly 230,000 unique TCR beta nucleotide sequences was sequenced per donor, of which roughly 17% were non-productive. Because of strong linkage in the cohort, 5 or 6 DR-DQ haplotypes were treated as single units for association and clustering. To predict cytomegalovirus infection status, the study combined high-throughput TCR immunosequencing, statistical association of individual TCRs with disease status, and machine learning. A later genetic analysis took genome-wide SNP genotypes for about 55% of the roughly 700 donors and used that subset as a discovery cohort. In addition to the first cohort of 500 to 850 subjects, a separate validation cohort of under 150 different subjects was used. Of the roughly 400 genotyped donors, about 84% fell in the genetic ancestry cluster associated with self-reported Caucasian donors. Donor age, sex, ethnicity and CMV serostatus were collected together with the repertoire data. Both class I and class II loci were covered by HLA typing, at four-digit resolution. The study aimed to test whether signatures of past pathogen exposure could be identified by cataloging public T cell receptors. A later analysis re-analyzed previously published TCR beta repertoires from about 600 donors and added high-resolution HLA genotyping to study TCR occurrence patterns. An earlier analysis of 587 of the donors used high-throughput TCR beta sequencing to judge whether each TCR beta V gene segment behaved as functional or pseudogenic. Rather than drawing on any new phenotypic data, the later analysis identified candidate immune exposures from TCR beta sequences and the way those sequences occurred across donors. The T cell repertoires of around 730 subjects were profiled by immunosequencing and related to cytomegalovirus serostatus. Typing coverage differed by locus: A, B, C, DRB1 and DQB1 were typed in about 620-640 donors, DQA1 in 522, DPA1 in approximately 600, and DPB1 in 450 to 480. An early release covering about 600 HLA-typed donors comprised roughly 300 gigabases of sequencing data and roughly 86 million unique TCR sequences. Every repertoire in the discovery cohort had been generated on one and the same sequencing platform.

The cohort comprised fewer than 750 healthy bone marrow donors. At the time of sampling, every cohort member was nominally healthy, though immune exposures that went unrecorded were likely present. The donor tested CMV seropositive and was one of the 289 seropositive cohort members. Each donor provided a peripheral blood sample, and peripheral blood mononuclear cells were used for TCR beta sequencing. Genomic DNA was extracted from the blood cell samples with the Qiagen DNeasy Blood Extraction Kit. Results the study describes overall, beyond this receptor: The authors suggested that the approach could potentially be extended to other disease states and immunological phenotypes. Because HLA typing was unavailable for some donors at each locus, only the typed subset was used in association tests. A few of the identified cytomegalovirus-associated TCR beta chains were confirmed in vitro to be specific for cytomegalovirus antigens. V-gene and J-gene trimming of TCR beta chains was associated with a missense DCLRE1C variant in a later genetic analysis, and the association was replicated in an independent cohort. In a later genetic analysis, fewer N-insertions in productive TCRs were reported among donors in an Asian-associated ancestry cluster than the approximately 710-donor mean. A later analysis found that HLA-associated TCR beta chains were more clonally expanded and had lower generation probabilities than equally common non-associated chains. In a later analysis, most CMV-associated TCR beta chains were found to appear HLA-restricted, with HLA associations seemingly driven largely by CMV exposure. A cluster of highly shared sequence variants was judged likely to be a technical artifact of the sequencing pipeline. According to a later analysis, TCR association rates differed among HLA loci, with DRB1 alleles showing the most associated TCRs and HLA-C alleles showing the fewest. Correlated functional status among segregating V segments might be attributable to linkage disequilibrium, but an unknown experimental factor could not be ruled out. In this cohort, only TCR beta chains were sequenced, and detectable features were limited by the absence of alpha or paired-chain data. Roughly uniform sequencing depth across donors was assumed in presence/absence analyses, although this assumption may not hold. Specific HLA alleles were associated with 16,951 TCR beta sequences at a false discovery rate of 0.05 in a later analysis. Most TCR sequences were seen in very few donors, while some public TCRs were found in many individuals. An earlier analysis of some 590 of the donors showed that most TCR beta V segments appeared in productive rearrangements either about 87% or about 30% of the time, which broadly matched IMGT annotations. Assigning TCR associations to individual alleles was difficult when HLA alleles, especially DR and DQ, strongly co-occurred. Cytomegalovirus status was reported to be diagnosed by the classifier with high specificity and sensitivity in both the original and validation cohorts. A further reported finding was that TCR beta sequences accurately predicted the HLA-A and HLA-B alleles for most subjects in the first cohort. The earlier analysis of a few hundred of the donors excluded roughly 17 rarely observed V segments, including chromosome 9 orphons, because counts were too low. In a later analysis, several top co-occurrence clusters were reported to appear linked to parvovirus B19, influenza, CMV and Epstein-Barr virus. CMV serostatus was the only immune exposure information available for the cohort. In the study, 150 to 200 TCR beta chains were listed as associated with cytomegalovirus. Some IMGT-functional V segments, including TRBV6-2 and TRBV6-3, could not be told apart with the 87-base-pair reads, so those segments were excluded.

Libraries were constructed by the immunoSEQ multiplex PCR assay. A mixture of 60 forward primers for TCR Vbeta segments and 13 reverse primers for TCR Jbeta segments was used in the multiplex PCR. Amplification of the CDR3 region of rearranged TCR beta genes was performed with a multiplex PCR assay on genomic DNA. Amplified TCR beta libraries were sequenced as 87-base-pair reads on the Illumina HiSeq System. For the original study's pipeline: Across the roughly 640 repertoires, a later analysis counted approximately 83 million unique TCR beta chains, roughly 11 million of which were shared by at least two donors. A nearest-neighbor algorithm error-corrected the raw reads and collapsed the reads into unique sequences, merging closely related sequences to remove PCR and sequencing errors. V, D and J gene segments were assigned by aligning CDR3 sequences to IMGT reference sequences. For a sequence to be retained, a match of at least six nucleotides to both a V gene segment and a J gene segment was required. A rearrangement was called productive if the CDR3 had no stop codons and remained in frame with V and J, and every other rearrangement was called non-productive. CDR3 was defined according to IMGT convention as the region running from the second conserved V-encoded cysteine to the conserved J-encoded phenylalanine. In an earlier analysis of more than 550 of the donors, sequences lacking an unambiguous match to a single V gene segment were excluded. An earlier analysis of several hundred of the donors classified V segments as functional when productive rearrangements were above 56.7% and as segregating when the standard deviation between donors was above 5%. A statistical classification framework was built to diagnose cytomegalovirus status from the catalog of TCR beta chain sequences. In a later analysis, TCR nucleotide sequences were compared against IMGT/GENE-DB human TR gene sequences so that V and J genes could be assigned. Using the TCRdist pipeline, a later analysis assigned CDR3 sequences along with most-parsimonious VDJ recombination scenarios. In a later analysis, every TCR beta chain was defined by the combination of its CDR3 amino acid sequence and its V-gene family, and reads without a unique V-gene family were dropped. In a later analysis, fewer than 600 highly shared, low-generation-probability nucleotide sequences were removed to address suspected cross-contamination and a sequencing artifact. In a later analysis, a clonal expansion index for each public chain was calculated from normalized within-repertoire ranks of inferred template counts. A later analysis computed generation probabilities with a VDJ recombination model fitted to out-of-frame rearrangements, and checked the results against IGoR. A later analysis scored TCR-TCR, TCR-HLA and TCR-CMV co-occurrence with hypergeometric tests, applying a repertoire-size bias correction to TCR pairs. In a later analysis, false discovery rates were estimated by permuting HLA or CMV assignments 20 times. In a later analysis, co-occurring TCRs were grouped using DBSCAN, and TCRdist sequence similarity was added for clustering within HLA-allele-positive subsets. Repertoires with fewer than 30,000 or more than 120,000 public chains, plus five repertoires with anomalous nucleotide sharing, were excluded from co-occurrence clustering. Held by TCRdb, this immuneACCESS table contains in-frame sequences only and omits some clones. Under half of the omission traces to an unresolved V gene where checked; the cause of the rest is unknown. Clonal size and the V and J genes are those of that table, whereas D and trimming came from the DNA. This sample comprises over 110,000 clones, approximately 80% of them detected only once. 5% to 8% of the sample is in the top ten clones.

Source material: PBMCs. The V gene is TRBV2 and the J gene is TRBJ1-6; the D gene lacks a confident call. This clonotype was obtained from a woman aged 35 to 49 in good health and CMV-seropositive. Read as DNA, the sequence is TGTGCCAGCAGTGGAATGAGCTCCTATAATTCACCCCTCCACTTT. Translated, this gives CASSGMSSYNSPLHF.